A selection of T cell receptor beta chains follows, all from one sample in a study of blood T cell repertoires in COVID-19. Profiling relied on immunoSEQ multiplex PCR, and the TCRdb table lists in-frame clones only, not all of them. The sample yields fewer than 450,000 clones, 88% seen once. The sample comprised PBMCs or T cells enriched from blood (not recorded which). The receptor source for this set is a woman aged 18-29 years who had recovered from COVID-19. Both conserved end residues are part of each CDR3. D genes are given only for firm matches. Clone size is not always given. Where it is, it says once, few, many or a class for expanded clones.

clone size: few; D gene: TRBD1; V gene: TRBV20-1; J gene: TRBJ1-1; CDR3 protein: CSASRGRGTEAFF; CDR3 DNA: TGCAGTGCTAGTAGGGGGCGTGGGACTGAAGCTTTCTTT
clone size: once; D gene: TRBD1; V gene: TRBV27; J gene: TRBJ1-2; CDR3 protein: CASSFTGTGGSGYTF; CDR3 DNA: TGTGCCAGCAGTTTTACCGGGACAGGGGGCTCTGGCTACACCTTC
clone size: NA; D gene: NA; V gene: TRBV3-1/TRBV3-2; J gene: TRBJ2-7; CDR3 protein: CASSNDPGEQYF; CDR3 DNA: TGTGCCAGCAGCAACGACCCGGGGGAGCAGTACTTC
clone size: NA; D gene: NA; V gene: TRBV5-1; J gene: TRBJ1-4; CDR3 protein: CASSVQGNSEKLFF; CDR3 DNA: TGCGCCAGCAGCGTCCAGGGTAATAGTGAAAAACTGTTTTTT
clone size: once; D gene: NA; V gene: TRBV6-5; J gene: TRBJ1-5; CDR3 protein: CASKGGSNQPQHF; CDR3 DNA: TGTGCCAGCAAGGGGGGGAGCAATCAGCCCCAGCATTTT
clone size: once; D gene: TRBD1; V gene: TRBV6-5; J gene: TRBJ1-5; CDR3 protein: CASRPGQGEHQPQHF; CDR3 DNA: TGTGCCAGCAGACCCGGACAGGGGGAACATCAGCCCCAGCATTTT
clone size: NA; D gene: NA; V gene: TRBV2; J gene: TRBJ1-1; CDR3 protein: CASSAGVNTEAFF; CDR3 DNA: TGTGCCAGCAGCGCCGGGGTGAACACTGAAGCTTTCTTT
clone size: NA; D gene: TRBD1; V gene: TRBV7-3; J gene: TRBJ2-1; CDR3 protein: CASSSLENRGDNEQFF; CDR3 DNA: TGTGCCAGCAGTTCTTTAGAAAACAGGGGAGACAATGAGCAGTTCTTC
clone size: NA; D gene: TRBD1; V gene: TRBV11-2; J gene: TRBJ2-7; CDR3 protein: CASSSRQGPRYEQYF; CDR3 DNA: TGTGCCAGCAGCTCGAGACAGGGACCCCGCTACGAGCAGTACTTC
clone size: NA; D gene: NA; V gene: TRBV27; J gene: TRBJ1-5; CDR3 protein: CASSLNQNQPQHF; CDR3 DNA: TGTGCCAGCAGTTTAAACCAGAATCAGCCCCAGCATTTT
clone size: NA; D gene: NA; V gene: TRBV27; J gene: TRBJ2-2; CDR3 protein: CASSPGLFAGRNTGELFF; CDR3 DNA: TGTGCCAGCAGCCCGGGACTTTTCGCGGGGAGAAACACCGGGGAGCTGTTTTTT
clone size: NA; D gene: TRBD2; V gene: TRBV7-3; J gene: TRBJ2-3; CDR3 protein: CASSSPSGTSGGTYTQYF; CDR3 DNA: TGTGCCAGCAGCTCCCCGTCCGGGACTAGCGGGGGGACTTATACGCAGTATTTT
clone size: NA; D gene: TRBD1; V gene: TRBV5-1; J gene: TRBJ2-7; CDR3 protein: CASSLSGQGNSYEQYF; CDR3 DNA: TGCGCCAGCAGCTTGTCGGGACAGGGGAATTCCTACGAGCAGTACTTC
clone size: NA; D gene: TRBD1; V gene: TRBV7-6; J gene: TRBJ2-3; CDR3 protein: CASSQGQGAGDTQYF; CDR3 DNA: TGTGCCAGCAGCCAGGGACAGGGGGCCGGTGATACGCAGTATTTT
clone size: NA; D gene: NA; V gene: TRBV6-6; J gene: TRBJ1-2; CDR3 protein: CASEGLTYGYTF; CDR3 DNA: TGTGCCAGCGAGGGTCTAACCTATGGCTACACCTTC
clone size: once; D gene: TRBD1; V gene: TRBV5-1; J gene: TRBJ1-1; CDR3 protein: CASSLGDSDMNTEAFF; CDR3 DNA: TGCGCCAGCAGCTTGGGGGACAGCGATATGAACACTGAAGCTTTCTTT
clone size: NA; D gene: TRBD1; V gene: TRBV19; J gene: TRBJ1-2; CDR3 protein: CASRPTGMNYGYTF; CDR3 DNA: TGTGCCAGTAGGCCGACAGGGATGAACTATGGCTACACCTTC
clone size: NA; D gene: TRBD2; V gene: TRBV3-1/TRBV3-2; J gene: TRBJ2-1; CDR3 protein: CASSPPTSGGDEQFF; CDR3 DNA: TGTGCCAGCAGCCCCCCGACTAGCGGGGGAGATGAGCAGTTCTTC
clone size: NA; D gene: NA; V gene: TRBV9; J gene: TRBJ1-1; CDR3 protein: CASTADLNTEAFF; CDR3 DNA: TGTGCCAGCACGGCTGACTTGAACACTGAAGCTTTCTTT
clone size: NA; D gene: NA; V gene: TRBV4-1; J gene: TRBJ1-1; CDR3 protein: CASSQARDTEAFF; CDR3 DNA: TGCGCCAGCAGCCAAGCACGGGACACTGAAGCTTTCTTT
clone size: NA; D gene: NA; V gene: TRBV23-1; J gene: TRBJ2-7; CDR3 protein: CASSQSGGGILYYEQYF; CDR3 DNA: TGCGCCAGCAGTCAATCTGGCGGAGGGATATTATACTACGAGCAGTACTTC
clone size: once; D gene: NA; V gene: TRBV4-1; J gene: TRBJ1-1; CDR3 protein: CASSHKGGYTEAFF; CDR3 DNA: TGCGCCAGCAGCCATAAGGGAGGATACACTGAAGCTTTCTTT
clone size: NA; D gene: NA; V gene: TRBV19; J gene: TRBJ2-7; CDR3 protein: CASSLYGVRDSYEQYF; CDR3 DNA: TGTGCCAGTAGTCTCTACGGGGTGCGGGATTCCTACGAGCAGTACTTC
clone size: NA; D gene: NA; V gene: TRBV3-1/TRBV3-2; J gene: TRBJ1-5; CDR3 protein: CASSQGAGNQPQHF; CDR3 DNA: TGTGCCAGCAGCCAGGGGGCGGGCAATCAGCCCCAGCATTTT
clone size: NA; D gene: NA; V gene: TRBV9; J gene: TRBJ2-3; CDR3 protein: CASSPRFTDTQYF; CDR3 DNA: TGTGCCAGCAGCCCCCGTTTCACAGATACGCAGTATTTT
clone size: NA; D gene: TRBD1; V gene: TRBV5-1; J gene: TRBJ1-1; CDR3 protein: CASSFLGQGEMAEAFF; CDR3 DNA: TGCGCCAGCAGCTTCCTTGGACAGGGGGAGATGGCTGAAGCTTTCTTT
clone size: NA; D gene: TRBD1; V gene: TRBV7-3; J gene: TRBJ2-3; CDR3 protein: CASSRGGTQYF; CDR3 DNA: TGTGCCAGCAGCCGAGGGGGCACGCAGTATTTT
clone size: few; D gene: NA; V gene: TRBV25-1; J gene: TRBJ1-4; CDR3 protein: CASSDREYYSTSEKLFF; CDR3 DNA: TGTGCCAGCAGTGACCGGGAATACTATTCCACCTCTGAAAAACTGTTTTTT
clone size: NA; D gene: TRBD1; V gene: TRBV19; J gene: TRBJ2-3; CDR3 protein: CASRLTGGRTDTQYF; CDR3 DNA: TGTGCCAGTAGACTGACAGGGGGGAGGACAGATACGCAGTATTTT
clone size: NA; D gene: TRBD1; V gene: TRBV11-2; J gene: TRBJ1-1; CDR3 protein: CASSFQGGKDTEAFF; CDR3 DNA: TGTGCCAGCAGCTTTCAGGGGGGAAAGGACACTGAAGCTTTCTTT
clone size: once; D gene: NA; V gene: TRBV5-4; J gene: TRBJ2-5; CDR3 protein: CASSLGERQETQYF; CDR3 DNA: TGTGCCAGCAGCTTAGGGGAAAGACAAGAGACCCAGTACTTC
clone size: NA; D gene: TRBD1; V gene: TRBV6-5; J gene: TRBJ1-4; CDR3 protein: CATPDRSNEKLFF; CDR3 DNA: TGTGCCACCCCGGACAGGAGCAATGAAAAACTGTTTTTT
clone size: NA; D gene: TRBD1; V gene: TRBV7-2; J gene: TRBJ2-2; CDR3 protein: CASSLTRQGLRTGELFF; CDR3 DNA: TGTGCCAGCAGCCTAACCAGACAGGGTCTGCGGACCGGGGAGCTGTTTTTT
clone size: NA; D gene: NA; V gene: TRBV11-2; J gene: TRBJ2-5; CDR3 protein: CASSPPGKGKETQYF; CDR3 DNA: TGTGCCAGCAGCCCACCGGGGAAAGGAAAAGAGACCCAGTACTTC
clone size: NA; D gene: TRBD1; V gene: TRBV11-2; J gene: TRBJ1-5; CDR3 protein: CASSLDNRGPKSNQPQHF; CDR3 DNA: TGTGCCAGCAGCTTAGATAACAGGGGGCCTAAAAGCAATCAGCCCCAGCATTTT
clone size: NA; D gene: NA; V gene: TRBV2; J gene: TRBJ2-3; CDR3 protein: CAGHRMSGTDTQYF; CDR3 DNA: TGTGCCGGCCACAGGATGAGCGGCACAGATACGCAGTATTTT
clone size: NA; D gene: NA; V gene: TRBV20-1; J gene: TRBJ1-5; CDR3 protein: CSLTCIGPQHF; CDR3 DNA: TGCAGTCTTACTTGCATCGGGCCCCAGCATTTT
clone size: once; D gene: NA; V gene: TRBV7-8; J gene: TRBJ1-1; CDR3 protein: CASSPETANTEAFF; CDR3 DNA: TGTGCCAGCAGCCCGGAGACAGCGAACACTGAAGCTTTCTTT
clone size: NA; D gene: TRBD2; V gene: TRBV20-1; J gene: TRBJ2-1; CDR3 protein: CSASKASGGARSYNEQFF; CDR3 DNA: TGCAGTGCTAGTAAGGCTAGCGGGGGGGCTAGGTCCTACAATGAGCAGTTCTTC
clone size: NA; D gene: NA; V gene: TRBV2; J gene: TRBJ2-3; CDR3 protein: CASRARGGQSDTQYF; CDR3 DNA: TGTGCCAGCAGGGCGAGGGGGGGCCAATCAGATACGCAGTATTTT